One and the same sample provided the 30 T cell receptor beta chains below, sequenced in a study of T cells in Graves' hyperthyroidism and ophthalmopathy. Using RNA transcripts as the source, TCR beta CDR3 regions were amplified. HTBI primers were the set used in a first-round RT-PCR of the TCR CDR3. Each CDR3 protein is one row after TCRdb ran MiXCR on the multiplex PCR reads. Among roughly 500,000 distinct CDR3 sequences listed, around a quarter were seen once. Specimen: blood. The receptors come from a woman aged 25 to 39 with Graves' ophthalmopathy.

This clonotype has a count of ten or more. The chain has TRBV7-8 and TRBJ2-2; D not resolved. V lost 0 bases to trimming and J lost 4 bases, with 12 bases between them. This CDR3 is built from 16 residues. The germline V gene has CDR1 SGHVS and CDR2 FQNEAQ. CDR3 coding DNA: TGTGCCAGCAGCTTAGCCCCGGACGGGCGCACCGGGGAGCTGTTTTTT. Residues: CASSLAPDGRTGELFF.

This chain joins TRBV6-1 and TRBJ1-1; a possible D gene is TRBD1 (5 bases). The V and J ends lost 7 bases and 4 bases respectively, with 16 bases between them. This CDR3 contains 14 residues. Germline values: CDR1 MNHNS, CDR2 SASEGT. As DNA, the CDR3 is TGTGCCAGCACTGGGGCATCCCCGGTCACTGAAGCTTTCTTT. Translated, it gives CASTGASPVTEAFF.

This clonotype was seen ten or more times. CDR3 sequence: CASSQGLAYQETQYF. The CDR3 DNA sequence: TGCGCCAGCAGCCAAGGACTAGCATACCAAGAGACCCAGTACTTC. The V and J genes are TRBV4-1 and TRBJ2-5, with 7 bases aligning to TRBD2. Germline CDR1 and CDR2: MGHRA and YSYEKL. V was clipped by 1 base and J by 0 bases; unmatched bases: 2. The CDR3 extends over 15 amino acids.

This clonotype was seen at least ten times. A much larger clone lies a single base off, so this may be a read error. The V call is TRBV6-1, the J call TRBJ1-5; no clear D gene. This CDR3 contains 12 residues. V was pared by 3 bases and J by 5 bases, with 5 bases between. CDR1 is MNHNS, CDR2 SASEGT, per germline. DNA for the CDR3: TGTGCCAGCAGTGACCCCTATCAGCCCCAGCATTTT. Amino acid sequence: CASSDPYQPQHF.

This clonotype showed up many times. V is TRBV20-1 and J is TRBJ2-2; D remains unclear. Looked up from germline, CDR1 is DFQATT and CDR2 is SNEGSKA (reference sequence). This CDR3 has 13 residues. V was cut by 5 bases and J by 4 bases, with 11 bases left in between. Written as DNA, the CDR3 is TGCAGTGCTCCTTTAGGGTCCACCGGGGAGCTGTTTTTT. This gives the protein CSAPLGSTGELFF.

This clonotype was seen at least ten times. The rearrangement uses TRBV13 and TRBJ2-7; D is possibly TRBD1 (5 bases). This CDR3 is 14 amino acids long. Germline CDR1 is PRHDT and CDR2 is FYEKMQ (reference sequence). Trimming shortened V by 0 bases and J by 11 bases, and 17 bases separated the two germline ends. DNA of the CDR3: TGTGCCAGCAGCTTAGGGCAGGGTGGCCCGAGAAAGTACTTC. Translating gives CASSLGQGGPRKYF. The whole variable domain, remainder taken from reference TRBV13 and TRBJ2-7, is AAGVIQSPRHLIKEKRETATLKCYPIPRHDTVYWYQQGPGQDPQFLISFYEKMQSDKGSIPDRFSAQQFSDYHSELNMSSLELGDSALYFCASSLGQGGPRKYFGPGTRLTVT.

The chain carries TRBV29-1 and TRBJ2-5; 12 positions agree with TRBD1. The germline CDR1 and CDR2 sequences are SQVTM and ANQGSEA. The CDR3 spans 14 residues. The CDR3 sequence: CSEGTGGIGETQYF. The DNA of the CDR3 is TGCAGTGAAGGGACAGGGGGCATCGGAGAGACCCAGTACTTC.

This clonotype appeared many times. The chain has TRBV3-1 and TRBJ1-1; D is uncertain. The CDR3 totals 15 residues. The V gene lost 0 bases and the J gene lost 5 bases, with 13 bases spanning the gap. From germline, CDR1 is LGHDT and CDR2 YNNKEL (reference sequence). The CDR3 bases are TGTGCCAGCAGCCAAGATATCTTCGCGCAGACTGAAGCTTTCTTT. Amino acid sequence: CASSQDIFAQTEAFF.

The J gene is TRBJ2-7, the V gene TRBV20-1, with 9 bases identical to TRBD1. V lost 7 bases and J lost 6; bases outside the gene matches: 7. This CDR3 has 12 amino acids. Per the germline V gene, CDR1 is DFQATT and CDR2 is SNEGSKA (reference sequence). The CDR3 protein is CSVNRGRLEQYF. The CDR3 DNA sequence: TGCAGTGTAAACAGGGGGCGCCTCGAGCAGTACTTC.

This clonotype was seen many times. The J gene is TRBJ1-3, the V gene TRBV6-5; D is ambiguous. The germline gives CDR1 MNHEY, CDR2 SVGAGI. The V end lost 2 bases, the J end lost 4 bases, and 9 bases lay between the germline ends. The CDR3 consists of 14 residues. The CDR3 bases are TGTGCCAGCAGTTACGAAGGGCTCGGAAACACCATATATTTT. This codes for CASSYEGLGNTIYF.

This clonotype was observed many times. The chain joins TRBV9 to TRBJ2-5; D ambiguous. Between the trimmed V and J ends, which lost 0 bases and 0 bases, there was a span of 3 bases. In germline, CDR1 is SGDLS, CDR2 YYNGEE. This CDR3 has 13 amino acids. CDR3 DNA: TGTGCCAGCAGCGTAGGCAACCAAGAGACCCAGTACTTC. Its translation: CASSVGNQETQYF.

A few counts support this clonotype. DNA of the CDR3: TGTGCCAGCAGTTACGCATCGGGGTCTGGAAACACCATATATTTT. This translates into CASSYASGSGNTIYF. The rearrangement joins TRBV6-5 to TRBJ1-3; D is unclear. CDR3 length: 15 amino acids. CDR1 MNHEY and CDR2 SVGAGI come from the germline V gene. Trimming shortened V by 2 bases and J by 1 base, and 9 bases separated the two germline ends.

This clonotype was recorded at least ten times. The V and J genes are TRBV29-1 and TRBJ2-5, with 7 bases identical to TRBD1. Trimming at V came to 4 bases and at J to 5 bases, leaving 10 bases not matched to a gene. The CDR3 is 14 amino acids. Looked up from germline, CDR1 is SQVTM and CDR2 is ANQGSEA. The CDR3 nucleotides read TGCAGCGTTGCACAGGGGAAAGTCGAGGAGACCCAGTACTTC. Amino acid sequence: CSVAQGKVEETQYF.

Ten or more counts support this clonotype. The chain links TRBV20-1 to TRBJ2-7; D perhaps matches TRBD1 (6 bases). CDR1 and CDR2 from the germline V gene are DFQATT and SNEGSKA (reference sequence). Trimming took 3 bases from V and 3 from J, leaving 18 bases between them. The CDR3 extends over 15 amino acids. As DNA, the CDR3 is TGCAGTGCTAGGGCAGGGGCCGAGGGAATCTACGAGCAGTACTTC. This codes for CSARAGAEGIYEQYF.

Ten or more counts support this clonotype. The chain recombines TRBV20-1 with TRBJ2-5; the D is unclear. Deletions cut 4 bases from V and 1 base from J, with 16 bases between. CDR1 and CDR2 from the germline V gene are DFQATT and SNEGSKA (reference sequence). The CDR3 totals 15 residues. The CDR3 sequence is CSAIVHGTLQETQYF. The CDR3 DNA reads TGCAGTGCTATAGTTCACGGAACGCTCCAAGAGACCCAGTACTTC.

The chain carries TRBV28 and TRBJ1-1, with TRBD1 as a possible D gene (5 bases). V was trimmed by 7 bases and J by 1 base, leaving 16 bases between them. The germline V gene encodes CDR1 MDHEN and CDR2 SYDVKM. This CDR3 is built from 15 residues. Here the CDR3 DNA reads TGTGCCAGCACCTCTGGTGGGGCTTCGAACACTGAAGCTTTCTTT. Translating it yields CASTSGGASNTEAFF.

The table lists this clonotype with many counts. The DNA for the CDR3 is TGCAGCGTTGACCGGGACAGTCAAGAGACCCAGTACTTC. Amino acid sequence: CSVDRDSQETQYF. The chain couples TRBV29-1 to TRBJ2-5, with 7 nucleotides matching TRBD1. CDR1 is SQVTM and CDR2 is ANQGSEA in the germline V gene. The CDR3 length is 13 residues. The trim removed 3 bases at V and 2 bases at J, leaving 3 bases unmatched.

The table lists this clonotype with many counts. The rearrangement uses TRBV6-1 and TRBJ1-1; a weak D match, TRBD1 (5 bases). Looked up from germline, CDR1 is MNHNS and CDR2 is SASEGT. The CDR3 runs 13 residues. Between the trimmed V and J ends, which lost 3 bases and 1 base, there was a span of 6 bases. Here the CDR3 reads CASSEGPNTEAFF. CDR3 bases: TGTGCCAGCAGTGAGGGACCGAACACTGAAGCTTTCTTT.

This clonotype was seen repeatedly, ten times or more. The chain recombines TRBV12-3 or TRBV12-4 with TRBJ2-5, with 11 bases that match TRBD2. The CDR3 runs to 17 residues. The V segment lost 1 base and the J segment 5 bases; nucleotides outside the gene matches: 9. This chain's CDR3 is CASSLEGQLAGAETQYF. The CDR3, as DNA: TGTGCCAGCAGTTTAGAAGGCCAACTAGCGGGAGCGGAGACCCAGTACTTC.

The chain has TRBV6-5 and TRBJ2-1, with TRBD1 as a possible D gene (5 bases). CDR3 length: 13 amino acids. Trimming took off 2 bases at V and 9 bases at J, with 11 bases between the two ends. Germline V CDR1 and CDR2: MNHEY, SVGAGI. DNA of the CDR3: TGTGCCAGCAGTTACACAACAGGTTTTGAGCAGTTCTTC. Amino acid sequence: CASSYTTGFEQFF.

This chain joins TRBV7-8 and TRBJ2-5, with TRBD2 matching 11 bases. CDR3 size: 16 residues. V was pared by 5 bases and J by 5 bases, with 10 bases of the junction left unmatched. Per germline, CDR1 SGHVS and CDR2 FQNEAQ. Here the CDR3 reads CASSPRIAGGRETQYF. The CDR3 DNA reads TGTGCCAGCAGCCCTAGGATAGCGGGGGGGCGGGAGACCCAGTACTTC.

The chain carries TRBV9 and TRBJ1-5, with no clear D. There are 13 residues in the CDR3. Germline-derived CDR1 and CDR2 are SGDLS and YYNGEE. V lost 2 bases, J lost 3 bases, and 6 bases lay in between. In nucleotides, the CDR3 is TGTGCCAGCAGCGTGGGATACAATCAGCCCCAGCATTTT. Translation: CASSVGYNQPQHF.

The chain couples TRBV7-8 to TRBJ1-5, with no clear D. The germline gives CDR1 SGHVS, CDR2 FQNEAQ. The V end was cut by 2 bases, the J end by 4 bases, with 12 bases between. This CDR3 has 15 residues. CDR3 sequence reads: CASSLLSSPNQPQHF. CDR3 in DNA: TGTGCCAGCAGCTTACTTTCTTCACCAAATCAGCCCCAGCATTTT.

As concerns this clonotype: The CDR3 carries no conserved terminal phenylalanine or tryptophan, so it likely arises from a read error. This chain joins TRBV20-1 and TRBJ1-2, with a weak D call TRBD1 (5 bases). Trimming left V 3 bases short and J 3 bases short, with 17 bases between. From germline, CDR1 is DFQATT and CDR2 SNEGSKA (reference sequence). CDR3 length: 15 amino acids. The CDR3 DNA is TGCAGTGCTAGTAGCACATTGGAAGGGGACTATGGCTACACCTGC. This translates into CSASSTLEGDYGYTC.

This clonotype was observed at least ten times. The rearrangement uses TRBV7-2 and TRBJ2-7, with 9 bases fitting TRBD2. J lost 4 bases, V lost 1 base, and 5 bases had no gene match. Germline lookup yields CDR1 SGHTA and CDR2 FQGNSA. The length of the CDR3 is 15 residues. The CDR3 DNA is TGTGCCAGCAGCTTAGGCGGGGGGGCCATGTACGAGCAGTACTTC. Translated: CASSLGGGAMYEQYF.

This clonotype was observed at least ten times. The chain links TRBV12-3 or TRBV12-4 to TRBJ1-2, with 10 bases matching TRBD1. This CDR3 has 15 amino acids. The J segment lost 0 bases and the V segment lost 10 bases, leaving 8 bases of the junction unmatched. For the CDR3, the DNA is TGTGCCACTTCCCGGGACAGGGGAGCTAACTATGGCTACACCTTC. It codes for CATSRDRGANYGYTF.

This clonotype was counted a few times. The chain is built from TRBV12-3 or TRBV12-4 and TRBJ2-7; 9 nucleotides agree with TRBD1. The junction had 5 bases not matched to a gene; V was cut back by 5 bases and J by 3 bases. The CDR3 is 14 amino acids. This chain's CDR3 is CASSTSGQGYEQYF. Here the CDR3 DNA reads TGTGCCAGCAGTACCTCGGGACAGGGCTACGAGCAGTACTTC.

This rearrangement joins TRBV20-1 to TRBJ1-2; D unclear. The CDR3 extends over 15 amino acids. Germline lookup yields CDR1 DFQATT and CDR2 SNEGSKA (reference sequence). V lost 3 bases and J lost 0, with 14 bases in between. CDR3 bases: TGCAGTGCTAGTAATGACGCCAGTTCTAACTATGGCTACACCTTC. Protein product: CSASNDASSNYGYTF.

This clonotype has only a few counts. This chain uses TRBV12-3 or TRBV12-4 with TRBJ1-6; D is undetermined. The CDR3 is 15 residues long. Trimming stripped 3 bases from V and 9 bases from J, with 15 bases between. The CDR3 here is CASSLGAKLLSPLHF. CDR3 nucleotides: TGTGCCAGCAGTTTGGGCGCAAAGCTGCTTTCACCCCTCCACTTT.

There are many counts of this clonotype. V is TRBV12-3 or TRBV12-4 and J is TRBJ2-5; 8 nucleotides align to TRBD1. This CDR3 is 15 amino acids long. V shed 1 base and J 5 bases; nucleotides not matched to a gene: 6. This CDR3 is CASSLGRGQSETQYF. In DNA form, the CDR3 reads TGTGCCAGCAGTTTAGGCAGGGGGCAATCGGAGACCCAGTACTTC.